What follows describes a single TCR beta chain. What antigen it recognizes has not been identified. No clone much larger than this one lies a single base away; base qualities are absent. The source of the sample is a study of identifying expanded T cells in peripheral blood (dated by TCRdb to the late 2010s). General notes on the study: Four technical replicates, made by sequencing separate aliquots from the same pool of genomic DNA, were compared pairwise. Broad study findings and their caveats: The authors expected that over much longer intervals, such as months to years, biological variance in healthy repertoires might increase even further. About 1.1 differentially abundant clones were flagged by the binomial model between technical replicates, whereas about 15 and 19 were flagged over approximately two weeks and four weeks, respectively. Both the number of clones called differentially abundant and the false-positive rate were significantly reduced by the beta-binomial model across all healthy-donor time intervals. In all healthy donors, the variance in clone template counts between samples taken around 14 days apart rose significantly as total template count increased.

The immunoSEQ Assay, which uses bias-controlled multiplex PCR amplification of genomic DNA, was used to profile TCRbeta CDR3 regions. In the source study's methods: To quantify the absolute abundance of each unique TCRbeta CDR3 region, the sequences were collapsed and filtered. Two models were used to test differential abundance: a binomial model (Fisher-equivalent) and a beta-binomial model that adds time-dependent variance fitted from healthy donors. Clones with fewer than 5 combined templates were removed, and differential abundance was called for clones with a Benjamini-Hochberg FDR below 0.01. The form v = (b*log(k)+a)^2 was used to model beta-binomial variance as a function of total template count across the two samples. Not all clones reach the TCRdb copy of this immuneACCESS table, which keeps in-frame sequences only. Checked studies attribute under half of the gap to unresolved V genes and leave the rest unexplained. That table gives V, J and clone size, and the DNA gave D and trimming. This sample has tens of thousands of clones in its table, and around 83% of those were observed once. The top ten clonotypes cover about 18% of the sample.

The CDR3, from cysteine to phenylalanine, totals 15 residues. Only the CDR3 DNA stays, 45 bases, in frame from base 1. No immune events such as infections were documented for the healthy donors during the collection period. Blood repertoires from healthy donors were used as a training cohort for calibrating time-dependent variance in a beta-binomial model of differential abundance of T-cell clones. The training cohort included around 10 healthy donors, of whom 3 were female and 7 were male. An age range of roughly 29 to 65 years, with an average of around 42 years, was recorded for the donors. Whole blood from each healthy donor was obtained from a commercial supplier and was collected at three time points about two weeks apart. For immunosequencing, genomic DNA was extracted from unsorted whole blood.

The sequence derives from a person between 18 and 75 years old in good health. The V and J genes are TRBV7-5 and TRBJ1-1. TRBV7-5 is labeled a pseudogene. What was sequenced was blood. CDR3 loop: CASSLVPGANTEAFF. The nucleotide sequence reads TGTGCCAGCAGCTTAGTCCCCGGAGCCAACACTGAAGCTTTCTTT.